Below are 6 T cell receptor beta chains sequenced from a single sample in a study of beta chain features in type 1 diabetes. TCRB transcripts that were expressed got sequenced, as all of the isolated RNA had been reverse transcribed. The protocol was immunoSEQ multiplex PCR, while the TCRdb copy is restricted to in-frame clones and leaves out a portion. The table includes 300,000 or so clones, under 8.5% detected once. The sequenced sample was central memory CD4+ T cells from blood. These receptors all come from a woman in her late teens or twenties in good health.

This clone has only a few counts. The V and J genes are TRBV19 and TRBJ2-3, with a tentative D call TRBD1 (6 bases). V was clipped by 9 bases and J by 2 bases, with 15 bases between them. The V gene's germline CDR1 is LNHDA and CDR2 SQIVND (reference sequence). There are 14 residues in the CDR3. CDR3 amino acids: CASQSQGYTDTQYF. CDR3 DNA sequence: TGTGCCAGCCAGTCACAGGGTTACACAGATACGCAGTATTTT.

The chain joins TRBV5-1 to TRBJ2-2; 8 bases are a match to TRBD1. This CDR3 has 16 amino acids. CDR1 and CDR2 (germline): SGHRS, YFSETQ. V shed 3 bases and J 5 bases; nucleotides not matched to a gene: 9. CDR3 coding DNA: TGCGCCAGCAGCTCAACAGGGGGAGTGGTAACCGGGGAGCTGTTTTTT. It encodes CASSSTGGVVTGELFF.

This clone has a count of ten or more. V and J are TRBV5-1 and TRBJ2-1; 11 bases match TRBD2. Germline lookup yields CDR1 SGHRS and CDR2 YFSETQ. The CDR3 has 17 amino acids. Trimming cost V 0 bases and J 6 bases; bases outside gene matches: 8. CDR3 sequence reads: CASSLVAGGPGINEQFF. DNA of the CDR3: TGCGCCAGCAGCTTGGTAGCGGGAGGGCCTGGAATCAATGAGCAGTTCTTC.

This clone was detected only a few times. The V gene is TRBV28, the J gene TRBJ1-1, with D uncertain. CDR3 size: 13 residues. Trimming stripped 7 bases from V and 1 base from J, with 10 bases between. Germline V gene sequence: CDR1 MDHEN, CDR2 SYDVKM. In nucleotides, the CDR3 is TGTGCCAGCATTTGGACGGGGAACACTGAAGCTTTCTTT. Translating it yields CASIWTGNTEAFF.

The chain couples TRBV18 to TRBJ2-3; 10 bases agree with TRBD1. The CDR3 is 15 residues long. The junction had 2 bases not matched to a gene; V was cut back by 4 bases and J by 1 base. Germline CDR1 is KGHSH and CDR2 is LQKENI. CDR3 nucleotide sequence: TGTGCCAGCTCACGACAGGGGGCCGGCACAGATACGCAGTATTTT. Translation gives CASSRQGAGTDTQYF.

The gene calls are TRBV18 and TRBJ2-7; 9 nucleotides line up with TRBD2. The CDR3 is 15 amino acids. From germline, CDR1 is KGHSH and CDR2 LQKENI. The V gene end was trimmed by 5 bases and the J gene end by 3 bases; junction bases not matched to a gene: 8. The CDR3 bases are TGTGCCAGCTCATCGACTAGCGGAGGTCTCTACGAGCAGTACTTC. This gives the protein CASSSTSGGLYEQYF.